The 25 T cell receptor beta chains reported below all come from one sample, sequenced in a study of CD8+ T cells in alopecia areata. Extraction and reverse transcription of RNA yielded cDNA as the sequencing template. Measured with immunoSEQ multiplex PCR; TCRdb has only the in-frame clones, and not every one. The profile shows fewer than 250,000 clones, roughly 57% of them singletons. The sample consisted of CD4+ T cells sorted from blood, taken at week 0. These receptors came from a human donor with alopecia areata.

The chain is built from TRBV18 and TRBJ2-6; D uncertain. Germline assignment: CDR1 KGHSH and CDR2 LQKENI. V dropped 1 base and J dropped 0 bases, with 10 bases sitting between them. This CDR3 contains 17 residues. The CDR3 DNA reads TGTGCCAGCTCACCACTCGTCGGAGACTCTGGGGCCAACGTCCTGACTTTC. As protein: CASSPLVGDSGANVLTF. Full variable domain (outside the CDR3, taken from reference TRBV18 and TRBJ2-6): NAGVMQNPRHLVRRRGQEARLRCSPMKGHSHVYWYRQLPEEGLKFMVYLQKENIIDESGMPKERFSAEFPKEGPSILRIQQVVRGDSAAYFCASSPLVGDSGANVLTFGAGSRLTVL.

The chain combines TRBV4-2 with TRBJ1-2, with D unresolved. The ends were cut back, 0 bases at V and 8 bases at J, with 16 bases in the middle. Germline V CDR1 and CDR2: LGHNA, YNFKEQ. The CDR3 has 15 amino acids. The CDR3 coding sequence is TGTGCCAGCAGCCAAGATGATGTGGGAACGAGAGGCTACACCTTC. Translating it yields CASSQDDVGTRGYTF.

This clone was seen only once. The CDR3 here is CAWNSGGLYNEQFF. CDR3 sequence (DNA): TGTGCCTGGAATTCAGGGGGGTTGTACAATGAGCAGTTCTTC. The genes are TRBV30 and TRBJ2-1; maybe TRBD1 (7 bases). This CDR3 region has 14 residues. Germline-derived CDR1 and CDR2 are GTSNPN and SVGIG (reference sequence). V was clipped by 4 bases and J by 4 bases, with 14 bases between them.

The chain links TRBV6-5 to TRBJ2-2; D unclear. In germline, CDR1 is MNHEY, CDR2 SVGAGI. The CDR3 totals 15 residues. Trimming removed 5 bases from V and 0 bases from J, with 10 bases in between. CDR3 DNA sequence: TGTGCCAGCAGTCTGACACCTGCGAACACCGGGGAGCTGTTTTTT. It specifies CASSLTPANTGELFF.

This clone was observed a single time. This rearrangement joins TRBV4-2 to TRBJ1-1, with D unresolved. Germline V gene data show CDR1 as LGHNA and CDR2 as YNFKEQ. Deletions cut 0 bases from V and 0 bases from J, with 14 bases between. This CDR3 comprises 17 residues. The CDR3 here is CASSQEDSGGMNTEAFF. The CDR3 DNA reads as TGTGCCAGCAGCCAAGAGGATAGCGGCGGGATGAACACTGAAGCTTTCTTT.

The chain employs TRBV10-2 and TRBJ1-2; D gene ambiguous. Germline lookup yields CDR1 WSHSY and CDR2 SAAADI. Deletions cut 4 bases from V and 2 bases from J, with 5 bases between. The CDR3 totals 12 residues. CDR3 loop: CASSGENYGYTF. CDR3 bases: TGCGCCAGCAGTGGAGAGAACTATGGCTACACCTTC.

The rearrangement uses TRBV19 and TRBJ2-1, with 10 bases lining up with TRBD1. Germline trimming cut 5 bases from V and 0 bases from J; bases unmatched to any gene: 4. CDR3 size: 16 residues. In germline, CDR1 is LNHDA, CDR2 SQIVND (reference sequence). The CDR3 DNA follows: TGTGCCAGTAGTCGAAGACAGGGGGCCTCCTACAATGAGCAGTTCTTC. It is translated as CASSRRQGASYNEQFF.

The table lists this clone with a few counts. V usage is TRBV29-1 and J usage is TRBJ1-2; D is unresolved. From germline, CDR1 is SQVTM and CDR2 ANQGSEA. V dropped 6 bases and J dropped 1 base, with 9 bases sitting between them. The CDR3 extends over 12 amino acids. In DNA, the CDR3 is TGCAGCGTCCTTCACAGTAACTATGGCTACACCTTC. Translating gives CSVLHSNYGYTF.

V and J are TRBV5-1 and TRBJ1-1, with no clear D. This CDR3 has 15 amino acids. V dropped 4 bases and J dropped 10 bases, with 23 bases sitting between them. CDR1 and CDR2 (germline): SGHRS, YFSETQ. The CDR3 DNA reads as TGCGCCAGCAGCCTTGGACTCCCCCAAAATAATGCAGCTTTCTTT. It codes for CASSLGLPQNNAAFF.

The chain carries TRBV29-1 and TRBJ2-3; 15 bases line up with TRBD2. V lost 8 bases, J lost 10 bases, and 10 bases stayed unmatched. The CDR3 has 14 residues. Germline V gene lookup returns CDR1 SQVTM and CDR2 ANQGSEA. CDR3 region: CSSRTSGRGFAQYF. Here the CDR3 DNA reads TGCAGCTCACGGACTAGCGGGAGGGGGTTCGCGCAGTATTTT.

The chain uses TRBV4-1 and TRBJ2-5; no reliable D call. This CDR3 comprises 13 residues. Germline V lookup: CDR1 MGHRA, CDR2 YSYEKL. Deletions cut 8 bases from V and 2 bases from J, with 12 bases between. CDR3 amino acids: CASSRVFQETQYF. The DNA for the CDR3 is TGCGCCAGCTCTCGTGTCTTTCAAGAGACCCAGTACTTC.

This chain's CDR3 is CASSVGSQTQYF. CDR3 DNA: TGTGCCAGCAGTGTGGGTTCGCAGACCCAGTACTTC. The chain has TRBV2 and TRBJ2-5; no definite D call. The V gene lost 4 bases and the J gene lost 6 bases, with 9 bases spanning the gap. The CDR3 is made up of 12 amino acids. Germline V gene sequence: CDR1 SNHLY, CDR2 FYNNEI.

V and J are TRBV29-1 and TRBJ2-5, with a weak D call TRBD1 (5 bases). Germline CDR1 reads SQVTM; CDR2 reads ANQGSEA. V was clipped by 2 bases and J by 7 bases, with 14 bases between them. The CDR3 is 13 amino acids. The CDR3 DNA is TGCAGCGTTGAATCCAGGGTAATCGGGACCCAGTACTTC. It specifies CSVESRVIGTQYF. Full variable domain (rest looked up from reference TRBV29-1 and TRBJ2-5): SAVISQKPSRDICQRGTSLTIQCQVDSQVTMMFWYRQQPGQSLTLIATANQGSEATYESGFVIDKFPISRPNLTFSTLTVSNMSPEDSSIYLCSVESRVIGTQYFGPGTRLLVL.

The chain uses TRBV6-5 and TRBJ1-3; D perhaps matches TRBD1 (6 bases). The CDR3 is made up of 15 amino acids. V was clipped by 2 bases and J by 4 bases, with 12 bases between them. The germline gives CDR1 MNHEY, CDR2 SVGAGI. For the CDR3, the DNA is TGTGCCAGCAGTTACGGGGGGCTGGAAGGAAACACCATATATTTT. Its translation is CASSYGGLEGNTIYF.

The genes are TRBV30 and TRBJ2-7; no reliable D call. The germline CDR1 and CDR2 sequences are GTSNPN and SVGIG (reference sequence). This CDR3 region has 13 residues. With 3 bases removed from V and 2 bases from J, the gap between germline ends came to 11 bases. In DNA form, the CDR3 reads TGTGCCTGGAGCGGTCAGTCTCCCTACGAGCAGTACTTC. It is translated as CAWSGQSPYEQYF. The whole variable domain, remainder taken from reference TRBV30 and TRBJ2-7, is SQTIHQWPATLVQPVGSPLSLECTVEGTSNPNLYWYRQAAGRGLQLLFYSVGIGQISSEVPQNLSASRPQDRQFILSSKKLLLSDSGFYLCAWSGQSPYEQYFGPGTRLTVT.

V usage is TRBV28 and J usage is TRBJ1-1; D is perhaps TRBD1 (5 bases). The CDR3 spans 15 residues. Per the germline V gene, CDR1 is MDHEN and CDR2 is SYDVKM. Trimming took 2 bases from V and 1 from J, leaving 11 bases between them. The CDR3 coding sequence is TGTGCCAGCAGTTTACCGGGGGGGAGGAACACTGAAGCTTTCTTT. Translating gives CASSLPGGRNTEAFF.

This chain links TRBV7-9 with TRBJ2-1; weak D call: TRBD1 (6 bases). CDR3 length equals 16 residues. From germline, CDR1 is SEHNR and CDR2 FQNEAQ (reference sequence). The V and J ends lost 3 bases and 10 bases respectively, with 22 bases between them. The CDR3 DNA is TGTGCCAGCAGCTTGGGCAGGGGTCTAAGGAGAGAGGAGCAGTTCTTC. Translation gives CASSLGRGLRREEQFF.

In nucleotides, the CDR3 is TGCAGCGGATCGGGATCCGGGGAGCTGTTTTTT. Its translation: CSGSGSGELFF. The chain uses TRBV29-1 and TRBJ2-2; D may be TRBD2 (5 bases). V dropped 7 bases and J dropped 6 bases, with 9 bases sitting between them. This CDR3 is built from 11 residues. Germline V CDR1 and CDR2: SQVTM, ANQGSEA.

The V gene is TRBV4-2, the J gene TRBJ1-2; D is perhaps TRBD1 (5 bases). This CDR3 contains 15 residues. Trimming removed 0 bases at V and 3 bases at J, with 11 bases between. From germline, CDR1 is LGHNA and CDR2 YNFKEQ. The chain's CDR3 is CASSQDYGGDYGYTF. The CDR3 nucleotides read TGTGCCAGCAGCCAAGATTATGGGGGGGACTATGGCTACACCTTC.

This clone was counted between two and nine times. V usage is TRBV6-5 and J usage is TRBJ2-7; the D gene could be TRBD1 or TRBD2 (5 bases each). Germline values: CDR1 MNHEY, CDR2 SVGAGI. The CDR3 has 15 amino acids. Trimming pared 4 bases from V and 2 bases from J, leaving 15 bases between. The CDR3 reads CASSSSRDRTYEQYF. The DNA for the CDR3 is TGTGCCAGCAGTTCATCCCGGGACCGGACCTACGAGCAGTACTTC.

This rearrangement joins TRBV6-1 to TRBJ2-5; a possible D gene is TRBD1 (6 bases). The germline V gene encodes CDR1 MNHNS and CDR2 SASEGT. The CDR3 extends over 14 amino acids. V was pared by 1 base and J by 1 base, with 7 bases between. CDR3: CASSEDRVQETQYF. CDR3 DNA sequence: TGTGCCAGCAGTGAAGACAGGGTCCAAGAGACCCAGTACTTC.

J is TRBJ2-1 and V is TRBV15, with a weak D call TRBD2 (6 bases). The CDR3 has 14 amino acids. Trimming left V 1 base short and J 8 bases short, with 12 bases between. Germline V gene lookup returns CDR1 LNHNV and CDR2 YYDKDF (reference sequence). DNA for the CDR3: TGTGCCACCAGCAGAGCGGGAGAGTCCTATGAGCAGTTCTTC. Translated, it gives CATSRAGESYEQFF.

The chain combines TRBV11-2 with TRBJ2-2, with D perhaps being TRBD1 or TRBD2 (5 bases each). The CDR3 is made up of 15 amino acids. V was cut by 6 bases and J by 1 base, with 12 bases left in between. CDR1 SGHAT and CDR2 FQNNGV come from the germline V gene. CDR3 protein: CASRSPGRNTGELFF. Written as DNA, the CDR3 is TGTGCCAGCAGGTCACCGGGACGGAACACCGGGGAGCTGTTTTTT.

This rearrangement joins TRBV29-1 to TRBJ1-1; no clear D. V lost 6 bases and J 1 base, leaving 12 bases between the germline ends. The CDR3 has 13 amino acids. Germline CDR1 reads SQVTM; CDR2 reads ANQGSEA. The CDR3 is CSVISTENTEAFF. The CDR3 coding sequence is TGCAGCGTAATATCTACAGAGAACACTGAAGCTTTCTTT.

The rearrangement links TRBV6-1 to TRBJ2-1; D perhaps matches TRBD2 (7 bases). Germline values: CDR1 MNHNS, CDR2 SASEGT. The V gene lost 7 bases and the J gene lost 4 bases, with 14 bases spanning the gap. CDR3 length: 14 residues. CDR3 sequence (DNA): TGTGCCAGCAAAAGCGGGGACACATACAATGAGCAGTTCTTC. It yields the protein CASKSGDTYNEQFF.